This entry features one T cell receptor (beta chain) sequence. The source of the sample is a study of T-cell reconstitution after alpha-beta-depleted transplantation in children. From germline, CDR1 is WSHSY and CDR2 SAAADI. This CDR3 contains 15 residues. V dropped 3 bases and J dropped 5 bases, with 13 bases sitting between them. It was with unique molecular identifiers that the TCRbeta library was prepared. TCRdb re-derived calls from the PCR reads in MiXCR, one entry per CDR3 protein. Altogether approximately 390,000 distinct CDR3 sequences are present, about 11% being singletons, with the ten largest covering roughly 5%.

The TCR comes from a human donor who donated a stem cell graft to a child with acute myeloid leukemia. The chain employs TRBV10-2 and TRBJ2-2; no clear D. Sequenced here: PBMCs from the stem cell graft donor, sampled from the stem cell graft. CDR3 sequence (DNA): TGCGCCAGCAGTGACAGGCCCAGGAAAACCGGGGAGCTGTTTTTT. This encodes CASSDRPRKTGELFF.